This T cell receptor beta chain is from a study of blood T cell repertoires in COVID-19. Measured with immunoSEQ multiplex PCR; TCRdb has only the in-frame clones, and not every one. The sample includes 80,000 to 100,000 clones, around 80% of them seen just once. CDR3 length equals 14 residues. V lost 11 bases to trimming and J lost 6 bases, with 22 bases between them. CDR1 is PRHDT, CDR2 FYEKMQ, per germline (reference sequence). Sequenced material: peripheral blood. The receptor's source is a man in his fifties who had recovered from COVID-19. The chain uses TRBV13 and TRBJ1-1; D might be TRBD1 (5 bases). In nucleotides, the CDR3 is TGTGCCGAGAGAGGGAGGGGCGGGTCCCCTGAAGCTTTCTTT. Its translation is CAERGRGGSPEAFF. Together with reference TRBV13 and TRBJ1-1, the CDR3 gives the full variable domain: AAGVIQSPRHLIKEKRETATLKCYPIPRHDTVYWYQQGPGQDPQFLISFYEKMQSDKGSIPDRFSAQQFSDYHSELNMSSLELGDSALYFCAERGRGGSPEAFFGQGTRLTVV.